This T cell receptor (beta chain) was documented in a study of shared clonotypes between healthy human individuals. Trimming removed 7 bases at V and 0 bases at J, with 18 bases between. Germline CDR1 is SQVTM and CDR2 is ANQGSEA. This CDR3 comprises 15 residues. Libraries were prepared by immunoSEQ multiplex PCR; TCRdb keeps only in-frame clonotypes and omits some of them. The repertoire holds nearly 600,000 clones, with around 95% as singletons. Naive CD8 isolation took CD45RO-negative cells positively selected for CCR7 and excluded terminally differentiated effector memory CD45RA+ cells. The specimen sequenced was naive CD8+ T cells sorted from blood. The clonotype comes from a woman between 25 and 40 years old in good health. The chain combines TRBV29-1 with TRBJ1-2; the D gene is possibly TRBD1 (5 bases). The CDR3 spells CSAEGTATTNYGYTF. As DNA, the CDR3 is TGCAGCGCCGAAGGGACCGCCACTACTAACTATGGCTACACCTTC.